A selection of T cell receptor beta chains follows, all from one sample in a study of PD-L1 blockade in urothelial cancer. Some clones are missing from TCRdb's copy, which holds only in-frame ones; the method was immunoSEQ multiplex PCR. Here the sample spans about 55,000 clones, approximately 77% being singletons. The sample in question was PBMCs, obtained around atezolizumab (anti-PD-L1) treatment. These receptors all stem from a man between 65 and 85 years old with urothelial cancer. Both conserved end residues are part of each CDR3. The D gene is left open where the match is weak. Size is stated for part of the rows, as once, few or many counts, or as a class when the clone is expanded.

D	V	J	size	CDR3	DNA
NA	TRBV19	TRBJ2-7	NA	CASSSTGISYEQYF	TGTGCCAGTAGTTCAACAGGGATCTCCTACGAGCAGTACTTC
TRBD1	TRBV29-1	TRBJ2-1	NA	CSVDRGDEQFF	TGCAGCGTCGACAGGGGTGATGAGCAGTTCTTC
TRBD2	TRBV10-3	TRBJ2-5	NA	CAISDGRRSSGREETQYF	TGTGCCATCAGTGACGGACGCAGGTCTAGCGGGAGGGAAGAGACCCAGTACTTC
NA	TRBV5-1	TRBJ2-1	NA	CASSLTGPRNEQFF	TGCGCCAGCAGCTTGACAGGGCCCCGCAATGAGCAGTTCTTC
NA	TRBV15	TRBJ1-4	once	CATSRGRPGEKLFF	TGTGCCACCAGCAGAGGGAGACCCGGGGAAAAACTGTTTTTT
TRBD2	TRBV23-1	TRBJ2-1	NA	CASSHWASGGPHYNEQFF	TGCGCCAGCAGTCATTGGGCTAGCGGGGGGCCCCATTACAATGAGCAGTTCTTC
TRBD2	TRBV9	TRBJ2-3	NA	CASSVVSGVGTDTQYF	TGTGCCAGCAGCGTAGTGAGCGGGGTGGGCACAGATACGCAGTATTTT
TRBD2	TRBV5-1	TRBJ2-3	NA	CASTNSAGGLTSTDTQYF	TGCGCCAGCACCAATTCAGCGGGAGGGTTAACTAGCACAGATACGCAGTATTTT
NA	TRBV10-3	TRBJ1-2	NA	CAISEQALKRGYTF	TGTGCCATCAGTGAACAGGCGCTCAAAAGGGGCTACACCTTC
NA	TRBV7-2	TRBJ2-7	NA	CASRGGGHEQYF	TGTGCCAGCAGGGGAGGAGGACACGAGCAGTACTTC
TRBD1	TRBV12-5	TRBJ2-5	NA	CASGYGLGQGARETQYF	TGTGCTAGTGGTTACGGACTCGGACAGGGGGCGCGGGAGACCCAGTACTTC
NA	TRBV7-2	TRBJ1-5	NA	CASSLGRGWASNQPQHF	TGTGCCAGCAGCTTAGGACGGGGGTGGGCAAGCAATCAGCCCCAGCATTTT
NA	TRBV2	TRBJ1-1	NA	CASSEQGNTEAFF	TGTGCCAGCAGTGAACAGGGAAACACTGAAGCTTTCTTT
TRBD2	TRBV18	TRBJ2-5	NA	CASSTRGGLGETQYF	TGTGCCAGCTCCACCCGAGGGGGACTAGGGGAGACCCAGTACTTC
NA	TRBV4-3	TRBJ2-1	NA	CASSQNRDYSTNEQFF	TGCGCCAGCAGCCAAAACAGGGACTATTCTACAAATGAGCAGTTCTTC
NA	TRBV29-1	TRBJ2-3	NA	CSAKLGRSTDTQYF	TGCAGCGCGAAGTTGGGCAGAAGCACAGATACGCAGTATTTT
TRBD1	TRBV11-2	TRBJ2-3	NA	CASSLDRGPSDTQYF	TGTGCCAGCTCCTTGGACAGGGGGCCGTCAGATACGCAGTATTTT
TRBD2	TRBV7-2	TRBJ2-3	NA	CASSLGIAGGTDTQYF	TGTGCCAGCAGCTTAGGGATAGCGGGGGGGACAGATACGCAGTATTTT
NA	TRBV5-1	TRBJ1-1	NA	CASSPLQGNTEAFF	TGCGCCAGCAGCCCCTTACAGGGGAACACTGAAGCTTTCTTT
TRBD1	TRBV4-3	TRBJ1-2	NA	CASREGTGKGRGYTF	TGCGCCAGCAGAGAAGGGACAGGGAAGGGCCGAGGCTACACCTTC
NA	TRBV11-3	TRBJ2-2	NA	CASTASRGRNTGELFF	TGTGCCAGCACCGCAAGCAGGGGTCGGAACACCGGGGAGCTGTTTTTT
NA	TRBV7-2	TRBJ2-7	once	CASSFEGRGEQYF	TGTGCCAGCAGCTTCGAGGGTCGGGGCGAGCAGTACTTC
TRBD2	TRBV5-1	TRBJ2-5	NA	CASSPGTSGVRETQYF	TGCGCCAGCAGCCCCGGGACTAGCGGGGTCCGAGAGACCCAGTACTTC
NA	TRBV5-6	TRBJ2-5	NA	CASSLQVSLGETQYF	TGTGCCAGCAGCTTGCAGGTTTCCCTTGGGGAGACCCAGTACTTC
TRBD2	TRBV28	TRBJ2-7	few	CASSLGGQSGGSYEQYF	TGTGCCAGCAGTTTAGGGGGTCAAAGCGGGGGCTCCTACGAGCAGTACTTC
NA	TRBV28	TRBJ1-5	NA	CASSLLSVNQPQHF	TGTGCCAGCAGTTTATTGTCAGTCAATCAGCCCCAGCATTTT
NA	TRBV5-1	TRBJ2-2	NA	CASSRTEVTGELFF	TGCGCCAGCAGCCGGACGGAGGTCACCGGGGAGCTGTTTTTT
TRBD2	TRBV7-9	TRBJ2-5	NA	CASSLASGVQETQYF	TGTGCCAGCAGCTTAGCTAGCGGGGTACAAGAGACCCAGTACTTC
TRBD1	TRBV19	TRBJ1-5	few	CASSITGGYDQPQHF	TGTGCCAGTAGTATTACAGGGGGCTACGATCAGCCCCAGCATTTT
NA	TRBV21-1	TRBJ1-2	NA	CASSTRPTGDGYTF	TGTGCCAGCAGCACGCGCCCGACAGGTGATGGCTACACCTTC
NA	TRBV19	TRBJ1-1	NA	CASSIVPAGAEAFF	TGTGCCAGTAGTATAGTCCCGGCAGGGGCTGAAGCTTTCTTT
TRBD1	TRBV19	TRBJ1-4	NA	CASTYSGTVNEKLFF	TGTGCCAGTACCTATTCCGGGACAGTTAATGAAAAACTGTTTTTT
TRBD1	TRBV27	TRBJ1-6	NA	CASSPRQGPVVNSPLHF	TGTGCCAGCAGTCCGAGACAGGGGCCAGTTGTTAATTCACCCCTCCACTTT
TRBD2	TRBV7-2	TRBJ2-3	NA	CASSGRLAGGADTQYF	TGTGCCAGCAGCGGCCGACTAGCGGGGGGGGCAGATACGCAGTATTTT
TRBD1	TRBV4-2	TRBJ2-2	NA	CASSQDFGQGASGGELFF	TGTGCCAGCAGCCAAGATTTTGGGCAGGGGGCCTCGGGCGGGGAGCTGTTTTTT
NA	TRBV28	TRBJ2-7	NA	CASSDPTTQYF	TGTGCCAGCAGTGACCCGACTACCCAGTACTTC
TRBD2	TRBV7-2	TRBJ2-7	NA	CASSRRLQLAAGTPYEQYF	TGTGCCAGCAGCAGAAGACTCCAGCTAGCGGCAGGTACCCCTTACGAGCAGTACTTC
NA	TRBV11-3	TRBJ2-2	NA	CASSSRTGELFF	TGTGCCAGCAGCTCGCGGACCGGGGAGCTGTTTTTT
TRBD2	TRBV27	TRBJ2-1	NA	CASSKTSGRTYNEQFF	TGTGCCAGCAGTAAGACTAGCGGGAGGACTTACAATGAGCAGTTCTTC
TRBD1	TRBV30	TRBJ1-1	few	CAWSIGTGASEAFF	TGTGCCTGGAGTATCGGGACAGGAGCTTCTGAAGCTTTCTTT
TRBD1	TRBV11-3	TRBJ2-3	NA	CASSLATGVATDTQYF	TGTGCCAGCAGCTTAGCTACAGGGGTTGCGACAGATACGCAGTATTTT
TRBD1	TRBV11-2	TRBJ1-2	NA	CASTRIRDRGVYGYTF	TGTGCCAGCACCCGGATCAGGGACAGGGGGGTCTATGGCTACACCTTC
TRBD1	TRBV18	TRBJ2-7	NA	CASSPFGTDTYEQYF	TGTGCCAGCTCACCCTTCGGGACAGATACCTACGAGCAGTACTTC
NA	TRBV5-1	TRBJ2-1	NA	CASSPEPSYNEQFF	TGCGCCAGCAGCCCCGAGCCCTCCTACAATGAGCAGTTCTTC
TRBD1	TRBV5-5	TRBJ1-3	many	CASSQAGTGSGNTIYF	TGCGCCAGCAGCCAAGCCGGGACAGGCTCTGGAAACACCATATATTTT
TRBD1	TRBV5-1	TRBJ2-1	once	CASSFRQGVNEQFF	TGCGCCAGCAGCTTTCGACAGGGGGTCAATGAGCAGTTCTTC
NA	TRBV7-7	TRBJ2-3	NA	CASSLTTGTDTQYF	TGTGCTAGCAGCCTTACGACAGGCACAGATACGCAGTATTTT
TRBD2	TRBV11-1	TRBJ2-1	NA	CASSLHEAGDEQFF	TGTGCCAGCAGCTTGCATGAGGCGGGGGATGAGCAGTTCTTC
TRBD1	TRBV10-3	TRBJ1-2	NA	CATGTATSNYGYTF	TGTGCCACGGGGACAGCCACTTCTAACTATGGCTACACCTTC
TRBD1	TRBV11-2	TRBJ2-3	few	CASSLDRGSTDTQYF	TGTGCCAGCAGCTTAGACAGGGGGAGCACAGATACGCAGTATTTT